Ten or more counts support the clone carrying this T cell receptor beta chain. Its antigen is still unknown. Unique molecular identifiers were incorporated when the TCRbeta library was constructed. TCRdb itself ran the PCR reads through MiXCR, one entry per CDR3 protein. Counted here are approximately 130,000 distinct CDR3 sequences, around a tenth occurring once; the ten biggest clones make up more than 20%. The source of the sample is a study of T-cell reconstitution after alpha-beta-depleted transplantation in children. The study's findings and limits: In patients about two months after transplant, alpha-beta T cells reportedly arose from several hundred expanded graft clones. One year post-transplant, T-cell counts and diversity were largely derived from T cells produced anew.

With 4 bases removed from V and 1 base from J, the gap between germline ends came to 16 bases. From germline, CDR1 is DFQATT and CDR2 SNEGSKA (reference sequence). There are 15 residues in the CDR3. This chain joins TRBV20-1 and TRBJ1-1; D is perhaps TRBD1 (5 bases). The sequencing used PBMCs, mostly from graft donor cells, collected 180 days after TCRalphabeta/CD19-depleted stem cell transplant. The TCR comes from a girl under three years old who had a stem cell transplant for combined immunodeficiency, so the T cells may come from the graft donor. CDR3 nucleotide sequence: TGCAGTGCTAATCCCCGGGGCGGTTCGAACACTGAAGCTTTCTTT. This sequence encodes CSANPRGGSNTEAFF.